The table lists the clone carrying this T cell receptor (beta chain) with many counts. Its antigen is currently unknown. This CDR3 has 15 amino acids. V shed 1 base and J shed 8 bases, with 17 bases lying between them. Germline V lookup: CDR1 SGHVS, CDR2 FQNEAQ. No progression to ophthalmopathy during 18 months of follow-up defined stable disease. The data are from a study of T cells in Graves' hyperthyroidism and ophthalmopathy. Study results and caveats: Ophthalmopathy was separated from stable hyperthyroidism by a 13 V-J model.

TCR beta CDR3 sequences were amplified from RNA transcripts. TCR CDR3 underwent first-round RT-PCR with the HTBI primer set. A single record per CDR3 protein comes from TCRdb applying MiXCR to the multiplex PCR reads. This table has around 350,000 distinct CDR3 sequences, about 18% appearing once. This rearrangement joins TRBV7-8 to TRBJ1-2, with a possible D match to TRBD1 (5 bases). The sequenced material came from blood. The receptor's source is a woman aged 18-29 years with Graves' hyperthyroidism. The CDR3 nucleotides are TGTGCCAGCAGCTTAGTCCTAGAGGCAGGGAGAGGCTACACCTTC. Translation: CASSLVLEAGRGYTF.